This is a list of T cell receptor beta chains from one sample in a study of monozygotic twins with inflammatory bowel disease. TCRdb re-analyzed the 5' RACE reads; it lists each CDR3 protein once, without DNA. The sample data list about 170,000 distinct CDR3 sequences. The sequencing sample was made of blood. The receptor set was obtained from a human donor with ulcerative colitis or Crohn's disease, or a healthy co-twin of an affected twin (not recorded which). CDR3s include the opening cysteine and the closing phenylalanine or tryptophan.

J: TRBJ1-5
V: TRBV27
CDR3: CASSFTGTGGAGQHF

J: TRBJ1-2
V: TRBV28
CDR3: CASSPQDFNYGYTF

J: TRBJ1-1
V: TRBV29-1
CDR3: CSVEEGGYTEAFF

J: TRBJ2-2
V: TRBV4-3
CDR3: CASSQGSAGELFF

J: TRBJ2-5
V: TRBV30
CDR3: CAWSGLGLAGPQETQYF

J: TRBJ2-7
V: TRBV3-1
CDR3: CASSPRLAGIHEQYF

J: TRBJ2-3
V: TRBV5-4
CDR3: CASSSGLAGSTDTQYF

J: TRBJ2-3
V: TRBV7-2
CDR3: CASSRLYRVSSTDTQYF

J: TRBJ1-1
V: TRBV9
CDR3: CASSVRQGGTEAFF

J: TRBJ2-2
V: TRBV11-1
CDR3: CASSFPIRAGVDTGELFF

J: TRBJ1-6
V: TRBV20-1
CDR3: CSAPDLTGNSPLHF

J: TRBJ2-2
V: TRBV19
CDR3: CASRPGNTGELFF

J: TRBJ2-2
V: TRBV5-1
CDR3: CASSPGGANTGELFF

J: TRBJ1-5
V: TRBV10-2
CDR3: CASSDSGTGTNQPQHF

J: TRBJ2-5
V: TRBV4-2
CDR3: CASSQPGQGAAETQYF

J: TRBJ2-1
V: TRBV4-3
CDR3: CASSHVAGGPYNEQFF

J: TRBJ2-7
V: TRBV24-1
CDR3: CATSDLRTGDYEQYF

J: TRBJ2-7
V: TRBV5-1
CDR3: CASSLRGAVYEQYF

J: TRBJ2-2
V: TRBV10-3
CDR3: CAIRREGDTGELFF

J: TRBJ1-3
V: TRBV29-1
CDR3: CSVPGTSGNTIYF

J: TRBJ2-3
V: TRBV7-2
CDR3: CASSLSAGRSTDTQYF

J: TRBJ2-1
V: TRBV12-3/TRBV12-4
CDR3: CASSFRPGLAGDEQFF

J: TRBJ2-1
V: TRBV11-2
CDR3: CASSLAGGLNEQFF

J: TRBJ1-1
V: TRBV20-1
CDR3: CSAQEGPGTEAFF

J: TRBJ1-1
V: TRBV29-1
CDR3: CSVEVSTNTEAFF

J: TRBJ2-7
V: TRBV3-1
CDR3: CASSQAGLARRNEQYF

J: TRBJ1-3
V: TRBV15
CDR3: CATSRDMVDRSSGNTIYF

J: TRBJ2-7
V: TRBV28
CDR3: CASSLSGRASEQYF

J: TRBJ2-7
V: TRBV10-3
CDR3: CAIVQSIHEQYF

J: TRBJ2-2
V: TRBV23-1
CDR3: CASSQEALANTGELFF